Sequencing of this T cell receptor beta chain was carried out in a study of blood T cell repertoires in COVID-19. Overall study: T cells, B-cell-depleted T cells, or PBMCs provided the cDNA or gDNA that served as material.

Authors' methods: Using reference gene primer amplification, nucleated cell counts were estimated. Profiled with immunoSEQ multiplex PCR; TCRdb holds only in-frame clones, not every one. The V and J calls and clone size come from that table; D and trimming were worked out from the DNA. The table has fewer than 300,000 clones, approximately 91% seen once; the top ten hold roughly 2%. In terms of age and location, participants ranged from roughly 18 to 100 years and lived in around 22 US areas. Cohort assignment relied on participant-reported clinical history. The sample holds a few counts of this clone. This TCR derives from a middle-aged woman with acute COVID-19. The sequenced sample was PBMCs or T cells enriched from blood (not recorded which).

The CDR3 is CASSKESGARTEAFF. CDR3 sequence (DNA): TGTGCCAGCAGCAAAGAGTCAGGGGCAAGGACTGAAGCTTTCTTT. V and J are TRBV21-1 and TRBJ1-1; the D segment call TRBD1 is taken from the table without a DNA check. TRBV21-1 is a pseudogene segment. The CDR3 contains 15 residues.